This T cell receptor beta chain was retrieved from a study of shared clonotypes between healthy human individuals. On the study more broadly: Used for every donor were three CD4 naive, three CD4 memory, two CD8 naive and one CD8 memory plate.

Points from the study as a whole: In contrast to clonotypes shared by all four donors, non-shared clonotypes had lower generation probabilities. Among the subsets, naive ones generally showed larger estimated richness than memory ones.

The V gene end was trimmed by 5 bases and the J gene end by 3 bases; junction bases not matched to a gene: 7. CDR3 length: 14 amino acids. Germline V gene lookup returns CDR1 SGHNT and CDR2 YYREEE (reference sequence). The table came from immunoSEQ multiplex PCR; TCRdb's copy has only in-frame clones and leaves some out. This sample has millions of clones; just over 90% occur once, and the top ten carry roughly 0.13%. A note on this clone: Its antigen remains unidentified.

Splitting the CD4+ cells yielded a CD45RA+ naive subset and a CD45RA-negative memory subset. The chain joins TRBV5-4 to TRBJ2-5; 7 bases align to TRBD1. The sequencing input was naive CD4+ T cells sorted from blood. As for subset: CD45RA+ positively selected. This receptor was taken from a man aged 18 to 30 in good health. The CDR3 here is CASRKGATEETQYF. For the CDR3, the DNA is TGTGCCAGCAGGAAGGGGGCTACCGAAGAGACCCAGTACTTC. Full variable domain (outside the CDR3, taken from reference TRBV5-4 and TRBJ2-5): ETGVTQSPTHLIKTRGQQVTLRCSSQSGHNTVSWYQQALGQGPQFIFQYYREEENGRGNFPPRFSGLQFPNYSSELNVNALELDDSALYLCASRKGATEETQYFGPGTRLLVL.